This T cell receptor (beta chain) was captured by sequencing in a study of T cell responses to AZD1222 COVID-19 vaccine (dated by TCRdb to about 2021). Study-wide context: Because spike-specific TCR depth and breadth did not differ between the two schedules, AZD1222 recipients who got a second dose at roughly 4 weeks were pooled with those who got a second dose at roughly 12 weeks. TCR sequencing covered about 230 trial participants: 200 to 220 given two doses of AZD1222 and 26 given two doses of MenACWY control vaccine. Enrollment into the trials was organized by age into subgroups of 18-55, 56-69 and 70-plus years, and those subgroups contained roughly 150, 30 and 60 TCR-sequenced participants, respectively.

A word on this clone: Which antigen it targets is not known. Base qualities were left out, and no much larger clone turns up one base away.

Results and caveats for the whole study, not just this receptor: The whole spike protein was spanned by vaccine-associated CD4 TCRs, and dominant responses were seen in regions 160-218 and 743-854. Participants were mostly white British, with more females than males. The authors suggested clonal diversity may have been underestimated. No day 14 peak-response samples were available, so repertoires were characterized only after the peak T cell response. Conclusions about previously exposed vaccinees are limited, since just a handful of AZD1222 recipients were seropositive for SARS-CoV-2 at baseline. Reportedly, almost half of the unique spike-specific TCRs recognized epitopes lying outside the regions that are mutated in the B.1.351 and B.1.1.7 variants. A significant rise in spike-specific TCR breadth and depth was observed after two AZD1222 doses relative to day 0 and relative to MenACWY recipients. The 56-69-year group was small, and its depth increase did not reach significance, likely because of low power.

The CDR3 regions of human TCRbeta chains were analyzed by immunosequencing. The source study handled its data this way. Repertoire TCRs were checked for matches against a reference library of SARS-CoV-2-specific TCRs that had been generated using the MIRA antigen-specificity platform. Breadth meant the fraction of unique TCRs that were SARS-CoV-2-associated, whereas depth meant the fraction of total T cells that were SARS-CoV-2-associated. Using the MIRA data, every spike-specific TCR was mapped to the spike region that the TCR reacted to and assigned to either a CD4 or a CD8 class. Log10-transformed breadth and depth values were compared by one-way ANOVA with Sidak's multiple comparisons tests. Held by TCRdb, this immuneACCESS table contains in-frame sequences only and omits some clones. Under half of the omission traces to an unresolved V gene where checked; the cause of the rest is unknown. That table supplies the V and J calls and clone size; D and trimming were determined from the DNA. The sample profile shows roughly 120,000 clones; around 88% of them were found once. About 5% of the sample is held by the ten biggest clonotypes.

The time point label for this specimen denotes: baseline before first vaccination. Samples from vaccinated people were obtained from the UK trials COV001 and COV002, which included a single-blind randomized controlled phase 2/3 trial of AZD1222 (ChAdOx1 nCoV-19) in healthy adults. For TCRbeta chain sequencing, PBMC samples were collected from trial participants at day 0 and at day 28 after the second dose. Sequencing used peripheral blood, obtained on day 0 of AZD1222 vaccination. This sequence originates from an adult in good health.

The CDR3: CSVETGTTSTDTQYF. In nucleotide form, the sequence is TGCAGCGTTGAGACCGGGACTACATCCACAGATACGCAGTATTTT. The sequence is built from TRBV29-1 and TRBJ2-3; 7 bases in the middle match TRBD2. The CDR3 sequence holds 15 residues, the cysteine and phenylalanine included. This entry keeps only the CDR3 DNA: 45 bases, framed from base 1. Trimmed from V: 3 bases; trimmed from J: 2 bases; junction bases lacking a gene match: 8. CDR1 and CDR2 are read off the germline V gene as SQVTM and ANQGSEA.